This TCR beta chain was captured by sequencing in a study of OX40 agonist ivuxolimab in advanced cancers. Study-level points and caveats: Among the lowest levels of clonal expansion were found in partial responders at 0.1-3.0 mg/kg.

Here immunoSEQ multiplex PCR was the method, and the copy in TCRdb shows in-frame clones only, minus some. In the table there are over 60,000 clones, around 87% of which are singletons. Of note for this clone: Its antigen remains unidentified.

Blood draws occurred at baseline, cycle 4 day 1, and cycle 7 day 1. The germline gives CDR1 LNHDA, CDR2 SQIVND (reference sequence). The V and J ends lost 3 bases and 3 bases, in that order; junction bases with no gene match: 11. The CDR3 covers 17 residues. This sequence originates from an adult with an advanced solid tumor such as melanoma, head and neck, liver or kidney cancer. V gene TRBV19 combines with J gene TRBJ2-7; TRBD2 matches 10 bases. The sequencing here drew on CD4+ or CD8+ T cells sorted from blood, taken in a trial of the OX40 agonist ivuxolimab. This chain's CDR3 is CASSIRPSGGPGYEQYF. The DNA for the CDR3 is TGTGCCAGTAGTATTCGGCCTAGCGGGGGACCAGGCTACGAGCAGTACTTC.